Detailed here is one T cell receptor (beta chain). In the study's own analysis: Scientists estimated how many nucleated cells there were by amplifying reference gene primers. TCRdb's copy holds only in-frame clones and misses some; the assay was immunoSEQ multiplex PCR. From that table come the V and J calls and clone size; the DNA was used to work out D and trimming. The sample contains 35,000 to 45,000 clones, roughly 78% of which appear only once. This record belongs to a study of blood T cell repertoires in COVID-19. Turning to the study itself: The samples span acute and convalescent COVID-19 from the United States, Italy and Spain. T cells, B-cell-depleted T cells, or PBMCs provided the cDNA or gDNA that served as material.

The CDR3 spans 15 residues. V lost 6 bases and J lost 5; bases outside the gene matches: 6. Germline V gene sequence: CDR1 SEHNR, CDR2 FQNEAQ (reference sequence). This chain connects TRBV7-9 to TRBJ2-2; TRBD2 agrees at 10 bases. Input material: peripheral blood. This TCR was sampled from a man between 60 and 70 years old with acute or convalescent COVID-19. The CDR3 loop is CASSPLAGVTGELFF. The CDR3 DNA sequence: TGTGCCAGCAGTCCTCTAGCGGGAGTGACCGGGGAGCTGTTTTTT.